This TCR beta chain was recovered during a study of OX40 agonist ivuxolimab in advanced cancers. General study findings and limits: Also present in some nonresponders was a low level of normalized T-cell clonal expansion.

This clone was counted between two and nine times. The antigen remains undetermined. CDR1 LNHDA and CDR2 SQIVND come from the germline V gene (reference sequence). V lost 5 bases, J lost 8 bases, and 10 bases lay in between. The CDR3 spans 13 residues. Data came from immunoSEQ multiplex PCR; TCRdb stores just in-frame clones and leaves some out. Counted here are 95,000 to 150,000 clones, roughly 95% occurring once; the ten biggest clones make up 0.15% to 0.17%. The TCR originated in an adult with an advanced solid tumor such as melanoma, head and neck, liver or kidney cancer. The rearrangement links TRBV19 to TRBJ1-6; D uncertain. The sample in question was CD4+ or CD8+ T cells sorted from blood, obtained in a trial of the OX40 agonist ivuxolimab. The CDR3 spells CASSVRDDSPLHF. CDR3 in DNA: TGTGCCAGTAGTGTACGGGATGATTCACCCCTCCACTTT.